This T cell receptor (beta chain) was captured in a study of response to subunit inactivated influenza vaccine. Via MiXCR, TCRdb re-called the RT-PCR reads, giving one row per CDR3 protein. The sample shows almost 600,000 distinct CDR3 sequences, 12% to 15% of them seen only once. Study-wide results and limits: Few new T cells, the authors suggested, are recruited by each seasonal influenza vaccination.

Germline V gene sequence: CDR1 LGHNA, CDR2 YNFKEQ. Trimming took off 1 base at V and 9 bases at J, with 16 bases between the two ends. This CDR3 comprises 16 residues. A remark on this clonotype: Its antigen is undetermined.

The sequence was collected from a man aged 45-65 years who received an inactivated influenza vaccine. The V call is TRBV4-2, the J call TRBJ1-6; a possible D gene is TRBD1 (6 bases). Sequencing was performed on PBMCs from blood, taken 11 to 12 days after vaccination. The CDR3 DNA reads TGTGCCAGCAGCCAAGGAGGGGCGGCAGGGGTTTCACCCCTCCACTTT. Amino acids: CASSQGGAAGVSPLHF.